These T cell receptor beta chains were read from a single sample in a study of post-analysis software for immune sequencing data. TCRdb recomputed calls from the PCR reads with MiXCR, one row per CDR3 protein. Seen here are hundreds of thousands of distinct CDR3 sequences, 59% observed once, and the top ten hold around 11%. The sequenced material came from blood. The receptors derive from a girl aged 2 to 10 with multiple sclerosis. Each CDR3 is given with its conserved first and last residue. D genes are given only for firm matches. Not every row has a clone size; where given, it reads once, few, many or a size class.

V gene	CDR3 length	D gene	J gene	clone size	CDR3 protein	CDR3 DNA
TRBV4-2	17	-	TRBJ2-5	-	CASSQDLGSTGRETQYF	TGTGCCAGCAGCCAAGATCTGGGTAGTACGGGGAGAGAGACCCAGTACTTC
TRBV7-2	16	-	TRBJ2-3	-	CASSLTRITSTDTQYF	TGTGCCAGCAGCCTCACACGTATCACTAGCACGGATACGCAGTATTTT
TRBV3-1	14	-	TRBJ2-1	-	CASRGTSAGQGQFF	TGTGCCAGCAGGGGGACTAGCGCGGGACAGGGGCAGTTCTTC
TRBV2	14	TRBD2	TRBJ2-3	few	CASMDSGTSDTQYF	TGTGCCAGCATGGATAGCGGGACCTCAGATACGCAGTATTTT
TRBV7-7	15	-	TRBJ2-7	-	CASSLELAPYNEQYF	TGTGCCAGCAGCCTCGAACTTGCCCCTTACAATGAGCAGTACTTC
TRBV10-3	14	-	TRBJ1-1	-	CASSPRGRDTEAFF	TGTGCCAGCTCCCCGAGGGGGAGGGACACTGAAGCTTTCTTT
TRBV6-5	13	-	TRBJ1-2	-	CASSRAGYYGYTF	TGTGCCAGCAGCCGCGCAGGCTACTATGGCTACACCTTC
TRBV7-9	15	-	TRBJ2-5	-	CASSLNPREQETQYF	TGTGCCAGCAGCTTAAATCCCAGGGAGCAAGAGACCCAGTACTTC
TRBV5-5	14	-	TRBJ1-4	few	CASSFRATNEKLFF	TGTGCCAGCAGCTTCCGGGCAACTAATGAAAAACTGTTTTTT
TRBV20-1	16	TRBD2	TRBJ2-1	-	CSARAGRAATQDEQFF	TGCAGTGCTAGAGCCGGGAGGGCCGCCACCCAGGATGAGCAGTTCTTC
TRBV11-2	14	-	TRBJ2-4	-	CASSPRRAKNIQYF	TGTGCCAGCAGCCCGAGAAGAGCCAAAAACATTCAGTACTTC
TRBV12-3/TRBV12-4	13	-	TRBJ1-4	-	CASSLWSNEKLFF	TGTGCCAGCAGTTTATGGTCTAATGAAAAACTGTTTTTT
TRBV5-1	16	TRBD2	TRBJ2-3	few	CASSLRISGGGDTQYF	TGCGCCAGCAGCTTGAGAATTAGCGGGGGTGGGGATACGCAGTATTTT
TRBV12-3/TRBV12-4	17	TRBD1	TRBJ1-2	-	CASSPLWDGQGGYGYTF	TGTGCCAGCAGTCCCCTGTGGGACGGACAGGGAGGCTATGGCTACACCTTC
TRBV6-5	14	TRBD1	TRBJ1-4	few	CASNPTGGFEKLFF	TGTGCCAGCAATCCCACAGGGGGCTTTGAAAAACTGTTTTTT
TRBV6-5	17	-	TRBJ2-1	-	CASSYFPRGEGNNEQFF	TGTGCCAGCAGTTACTTCCCCAGGGGGGAGGGTAACAATGAGCAGTTCTTC
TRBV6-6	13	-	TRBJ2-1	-	CASSYRLGDEQFF	TGTGCCAGCAGCTACAGGCTCGGCGATGAGCAGTTCTTC
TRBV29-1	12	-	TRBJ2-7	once	CSAARDGYEQYF	TGCAGCGCCGCCCGGGATGGCTACGAGCAGTACTTC
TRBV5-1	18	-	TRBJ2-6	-	CASSLVGGYSSGANVLTF	TGCGCCAGCAGCTTGGTAGGAGGGTACAGCTCTGGGGCCAACGTCCTGACTTTC
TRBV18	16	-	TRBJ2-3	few	CASSPRNGLSTDTQYF	TGTGCCAGCTCACCACGCAACGGCCTCAGCACAGATACGCAGTATTTT
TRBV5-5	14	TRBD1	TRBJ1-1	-	CASSFGGQGTEAFF	TGTGCCAGCAGCTTCGGGGGACAGGGCACTGAAGCTTTCTTT
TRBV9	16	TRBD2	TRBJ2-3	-	CASSVGSGRVGDTQYF	TGTGCCAGCAGCGTAGGTAGCGGGAGAGTTGGGGATACGCAGTATTTT
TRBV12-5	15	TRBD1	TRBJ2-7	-	CASGGPRQGGNEQYF	TGTGCTAGTGGTGGGCCGAGACAGGGGGGGAACGAGCAGTACTTC
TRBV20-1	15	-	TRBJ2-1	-	CSARASTRSYNEQFF	TGCAGTGCCAGGGCCAGCACTCGCTCCTACAATGAGCAGTTCTTC
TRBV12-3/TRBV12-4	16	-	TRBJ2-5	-	CASSKGPTLPQRTQYF	TGTGCCAGCAGCAAGGGACCCACCCTCCCGCAGAGAACCCAGTACTTC
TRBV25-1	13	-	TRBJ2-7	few	CASSELRLGEQYF	TGTGCCAGCAGTGAATTACGGCTCGGGGAGCAGTACTTC
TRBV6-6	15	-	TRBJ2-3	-	CASSYSGNPTDTQYF	TGTGCCAGCAGTTACTCCGGGAACCCCACAGATACGCAGTATTTT
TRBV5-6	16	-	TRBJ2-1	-	CASSPRSLSSYNEQFF	TGTGCCAGCAGCCCCAGGAGTCTGAGCTCCTACAATGAGCAGTTCTTC
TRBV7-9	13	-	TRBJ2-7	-	CASSASGNYEQYF	TGTGCCAGCAGCGCCTCAGGGAACTACGAGCAGTACTTC
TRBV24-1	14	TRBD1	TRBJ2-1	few	CATSDMGQPNEQFF	TGTGCCACCAGTGATATGGGACAGCCGAATGAGCAGTTCTTC
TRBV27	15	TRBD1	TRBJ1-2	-	CASSLLGAGGDGYTF	TGTGCCAGCAGCCTCCTAGGGGCAGGGGGCGATGGCTACACCTTC
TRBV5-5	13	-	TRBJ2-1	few	CASSLEGVNEQFF	TGTGCCAGCAGCTTGGAGGGCGTCAATGAGCAGTTCTTC
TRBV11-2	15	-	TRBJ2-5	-	CASSFLAGAQETQYF	TGTGCCAGCAGCTTCTTAGCCGGGGCACAAGAGACCCAGTACTTC
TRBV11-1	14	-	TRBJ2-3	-	CASSPPGPSDTQYF	TGTGCCAGCAGCCCACCGGGACCCTCAGATACGCAGTATTTT
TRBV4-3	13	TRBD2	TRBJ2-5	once	CASSPGRERTQYF	TGCGCCAGCAGCCCTGGGAGGGAACGGACCCAGTACTTC
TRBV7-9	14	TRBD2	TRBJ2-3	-	CASSFGTSGDTQYF	TGTGCCAGCAGCTTCGGGACTAGCGGGGATACGCAGTATTTT
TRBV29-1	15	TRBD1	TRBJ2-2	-	CSVAGDRGNTGELFF	TGCAGCGTTGCGGGAGACAGGGGAAACACCGGGGAGCTGTTTTTT
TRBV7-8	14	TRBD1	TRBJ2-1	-	CASSEFPGGNEQFF	TGTGCCAGCAGCGAGTTCCCAGGGGGCAATGAGCAGTTCTTC
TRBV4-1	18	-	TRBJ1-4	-	CASSQGPPGVPTNEKLFF	TGCGCCAGCAGCCAAGGACCTCCGGGAGTTCCAACTAATGAAAAACTGTTTTTT
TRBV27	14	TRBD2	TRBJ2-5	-	CASSGRGLGVTQYF	TGTGCCAGCAGTGGCCGGGGACTAGGGGTGACCCAGTACTTC
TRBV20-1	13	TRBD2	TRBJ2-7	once	CSAKPSGYYEQYF	TGCAGTGCTAAGCCTAGCGGGTACTACGAGCAGTACTTC
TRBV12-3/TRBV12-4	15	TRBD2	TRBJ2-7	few	CASSLLASGSSEQYF	TGTGCCAGCAGTTTATTGGCTAGCGGGAGTAGCGAGCAGTACTTC